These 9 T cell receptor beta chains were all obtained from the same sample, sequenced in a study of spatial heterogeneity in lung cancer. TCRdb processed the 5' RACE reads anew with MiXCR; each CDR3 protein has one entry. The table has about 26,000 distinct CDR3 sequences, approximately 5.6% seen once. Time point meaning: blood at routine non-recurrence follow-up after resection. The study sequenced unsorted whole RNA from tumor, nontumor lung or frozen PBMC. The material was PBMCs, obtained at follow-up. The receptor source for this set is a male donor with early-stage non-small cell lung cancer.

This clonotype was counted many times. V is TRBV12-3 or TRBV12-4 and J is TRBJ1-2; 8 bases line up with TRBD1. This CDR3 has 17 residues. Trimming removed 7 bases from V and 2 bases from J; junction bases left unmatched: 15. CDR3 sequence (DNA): TGTGCCAGCACCTCCACCCGCGGACAGGGTTTAAACTATGGCTACACCTTC. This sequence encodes CASTSTRGQGLNYGYTF.

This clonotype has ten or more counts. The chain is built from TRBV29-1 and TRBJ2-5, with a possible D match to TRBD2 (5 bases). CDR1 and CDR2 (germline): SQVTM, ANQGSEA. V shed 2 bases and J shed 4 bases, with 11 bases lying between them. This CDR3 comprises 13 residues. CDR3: CSVEFGVGETQYF. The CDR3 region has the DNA TGCAGCGTTGAATTCGGGGTTGGAGAGACCCAGTACTTC. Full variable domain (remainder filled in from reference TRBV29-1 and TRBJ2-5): SAVISQKPSRDICQRGTSLTIQCQVDSQVTMMFWYRQQPGQSLTLIATANQGSEATYESGFVIDKFPISRPNLTFSTLTVSNMSPEDSSIYLCSVEFGVGETQYFGPGTRLLVL.

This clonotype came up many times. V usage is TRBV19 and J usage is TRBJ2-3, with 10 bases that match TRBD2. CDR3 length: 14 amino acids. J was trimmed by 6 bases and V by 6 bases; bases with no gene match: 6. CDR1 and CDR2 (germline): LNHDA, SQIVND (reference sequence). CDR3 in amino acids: CASSDGTSVDTQYF. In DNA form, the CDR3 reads TGTGCCAGTAGCGACGGGACTAGCGTTGATACGCAGTATTTT.

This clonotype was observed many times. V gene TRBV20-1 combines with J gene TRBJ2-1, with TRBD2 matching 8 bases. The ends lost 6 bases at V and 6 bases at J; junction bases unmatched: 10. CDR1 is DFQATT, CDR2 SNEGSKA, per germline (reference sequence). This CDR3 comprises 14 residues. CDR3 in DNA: TGCAGTGCCTACCCGGGACTAGTGGGCAATGAGCAGTTCTTC. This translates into CSAYPGLVGNEQFF.

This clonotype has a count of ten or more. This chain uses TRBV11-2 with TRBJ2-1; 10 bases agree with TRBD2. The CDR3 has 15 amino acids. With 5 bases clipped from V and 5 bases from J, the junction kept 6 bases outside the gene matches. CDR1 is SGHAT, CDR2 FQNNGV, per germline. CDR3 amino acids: CASSPQRGGHNEQFF. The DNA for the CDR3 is TGTGCCAGCAGCCCACAGCGGGGGGGCCACAATGAGCAGTTCTTC.

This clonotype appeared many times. The CDR3, as DNA: TGTGCCAGCAGTCTCGACGGTAGCTCCTACAATGAGCAGTTCTTC. Its translation is CASSLDGSSYNEQFF. The chain combines TRBV6-5 with TRBJ2-1; D is undetermined. The V gene's germline CDR1 is MNHEY and CDR2 SVGAGI. V gave up 5 bases and J gave up 0 bases, with 11 bases separating them. The CDR3 contains 15 residues.

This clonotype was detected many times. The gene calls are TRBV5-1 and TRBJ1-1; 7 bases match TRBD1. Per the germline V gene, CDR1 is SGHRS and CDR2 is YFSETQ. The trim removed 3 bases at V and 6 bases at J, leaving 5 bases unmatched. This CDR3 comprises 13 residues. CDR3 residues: CASSSDRVPEAFF. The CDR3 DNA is TGCGCCAGCAGCTCAGACAGGGTCCCTGAAGCTTTCTTT.

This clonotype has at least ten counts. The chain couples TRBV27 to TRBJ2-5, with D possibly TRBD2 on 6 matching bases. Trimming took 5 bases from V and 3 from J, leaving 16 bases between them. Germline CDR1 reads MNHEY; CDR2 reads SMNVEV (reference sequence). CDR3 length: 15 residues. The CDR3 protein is CASSDGGAGKETQYF. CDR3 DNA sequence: TGTGCCAGCAGTGATGGCGGGGCGGGCAAAGAGACCCAGTACTTC.

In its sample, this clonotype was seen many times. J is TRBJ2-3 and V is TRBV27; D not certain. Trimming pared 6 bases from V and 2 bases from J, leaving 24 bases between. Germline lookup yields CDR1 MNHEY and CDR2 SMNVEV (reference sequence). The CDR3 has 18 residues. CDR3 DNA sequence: TGTGCCAGCAGCCCTAAGCCTATAGCAGACCATTACACAGATACGCAGTATTTT. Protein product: CASSPKPIADHYTDTQYF.